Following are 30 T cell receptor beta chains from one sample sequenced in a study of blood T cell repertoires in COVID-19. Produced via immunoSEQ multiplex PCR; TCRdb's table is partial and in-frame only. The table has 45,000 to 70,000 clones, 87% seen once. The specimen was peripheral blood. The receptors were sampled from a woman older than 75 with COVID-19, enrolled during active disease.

The CDR3: CASSPVPGRGNNEQFF. DNA for the CDR3: TGTGCCAGCAGCCCAGTGCCTGGGCGGGGAAACAATGAGCAGTTCTTC. The rearrangement joins TRBV7-2 to TRBJ2-1, with D perhaps TRBD2 (6 bases). Trimming pared 5 bases from V and 5 bases from J, leaving 19 bases between. Germline V lookup: CDR1 SGHTA, CDR2 FQGNSA. The CDR3 loop spans 16 amino acids. Looking up the rest from reference TRBV7-2 and TRBJ2-1 gives the full variable domain: GAGVSQSPSNKVTEKGKDVELRCDPISGHTALYWYRQSLGQGLEFLIYFQGNSAPDKSGLPSDRFSAERTGGSVSTLTIQRTQQEDSAVYLCASSPVPGRGNNEQFFGPGTRLTVL.

The CDR3 region has the DNA TGTGCCAGCAGTGAGGGGAAGGGGGGCAATCAGCCCCAGCATTTT. This encodes CASSEGKGGNQPQHF. The chain couples TRBV6-1 to TRBJ1-5, with a weak D call TRBD1 (6 bases). V lost 3 bases and J 2 bases, leaving 11 bases between the germline ends. CDR3 length equals 15 residues. From germline, CDR1 is MNHNS and CDR2 SASEGT.

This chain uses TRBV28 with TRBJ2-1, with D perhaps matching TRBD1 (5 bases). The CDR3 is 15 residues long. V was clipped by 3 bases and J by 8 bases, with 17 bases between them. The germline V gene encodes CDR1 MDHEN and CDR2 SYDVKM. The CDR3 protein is CASSFRASLGDEQFF. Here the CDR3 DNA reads TGTGCCAGCAGTTTCAGAGCCTCTCTAGGGGATGAGCAGTTCTTC.

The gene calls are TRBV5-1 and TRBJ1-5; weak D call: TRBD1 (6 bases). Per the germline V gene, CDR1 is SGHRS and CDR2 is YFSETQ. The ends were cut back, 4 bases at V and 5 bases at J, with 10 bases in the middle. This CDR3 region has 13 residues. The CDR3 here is CASSEQGHQPQHF. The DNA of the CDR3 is TGCGCCAGCAGCGAACAGGGCCATCAGCCCCAGCATTTT.

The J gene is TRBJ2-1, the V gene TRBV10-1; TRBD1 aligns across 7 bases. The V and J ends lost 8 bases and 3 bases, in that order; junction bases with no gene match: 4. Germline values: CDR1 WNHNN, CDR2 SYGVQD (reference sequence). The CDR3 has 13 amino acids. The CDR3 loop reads CASGGQVYNEQFF. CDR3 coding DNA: TGCGCCAGCGGAGGACAGGTCTACAATGAGCAGTTCTTC.

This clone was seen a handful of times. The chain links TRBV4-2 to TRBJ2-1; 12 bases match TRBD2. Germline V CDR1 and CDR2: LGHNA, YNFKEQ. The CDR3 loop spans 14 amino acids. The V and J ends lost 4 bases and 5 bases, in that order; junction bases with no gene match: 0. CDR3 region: CASSRTSGDNEQFF. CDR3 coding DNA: TGTGCCAGCAGCCGGACTAGCGGGGACAATGAGCAGTTCTTC.

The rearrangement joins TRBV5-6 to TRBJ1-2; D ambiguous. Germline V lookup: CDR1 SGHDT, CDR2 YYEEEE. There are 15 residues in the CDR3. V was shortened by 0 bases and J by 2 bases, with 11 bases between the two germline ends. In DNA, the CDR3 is TGTGCCAGCAGCTTGGCTACCAGACTAAACTATGGCTACACCTTC. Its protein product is CASSLATRLNYGYTF.

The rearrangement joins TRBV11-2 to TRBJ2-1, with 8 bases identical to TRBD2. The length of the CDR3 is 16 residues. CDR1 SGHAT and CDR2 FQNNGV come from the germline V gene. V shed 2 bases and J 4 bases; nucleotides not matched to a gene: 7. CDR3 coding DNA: TGTGCCAGCAGCTTATTGGCGGGGGGAATTTACAATGAGCAGTTCTTC. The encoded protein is CASSLLAGGIYNEQFF.

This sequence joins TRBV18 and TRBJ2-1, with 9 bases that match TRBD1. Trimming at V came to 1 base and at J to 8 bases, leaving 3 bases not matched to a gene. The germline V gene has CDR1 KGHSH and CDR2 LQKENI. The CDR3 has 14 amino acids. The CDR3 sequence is CASSPQDRGHEQFF. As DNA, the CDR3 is TGTGCCAGCTCACCACAGGACAGGGGTCATGAGCAGTTCTTC. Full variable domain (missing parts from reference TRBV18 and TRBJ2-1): NAGVMQNPRHLVRRRGQEARLRCSPMKGHSHVYWYRQLPEEGLKFMVYLQKENIIDESGMPKERFSAEFPKEGPSILRIQQVVRGDSAAYFCASSPQDRGHEQFFGPGTRLTVL.

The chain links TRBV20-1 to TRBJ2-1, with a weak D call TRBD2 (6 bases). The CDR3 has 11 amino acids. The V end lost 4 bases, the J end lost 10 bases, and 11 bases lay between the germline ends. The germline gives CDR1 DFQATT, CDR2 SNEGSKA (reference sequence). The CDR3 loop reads CSATHGREQFF. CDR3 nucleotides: TGCAGTGCTACCCACGGGAGAGAGCAGTTCTTC.

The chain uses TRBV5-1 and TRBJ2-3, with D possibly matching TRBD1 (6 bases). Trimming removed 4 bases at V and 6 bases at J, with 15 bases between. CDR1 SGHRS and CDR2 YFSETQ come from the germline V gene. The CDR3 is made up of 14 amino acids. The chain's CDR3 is CASSQGQTRDTQYF. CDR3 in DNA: TGCGCCAGCAGCCAAGGACAGACGAGGGATACGCAGTATTTT.

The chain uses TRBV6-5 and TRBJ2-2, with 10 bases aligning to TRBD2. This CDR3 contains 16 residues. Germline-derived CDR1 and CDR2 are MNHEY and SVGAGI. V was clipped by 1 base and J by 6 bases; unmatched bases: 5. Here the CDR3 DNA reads TGTGCCAGCAGTTACTTCGCCGGGACTAGCGCCGGGGAGCTGTTTTTT. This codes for CASSYFAGTSAGELFF.

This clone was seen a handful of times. In DNA form, the CDR3 reads TGCGCCAGCAGCTTGGACGGGGGAGGCAATCAGCCCCAGCATTTT. This encodes CASSLDGGGNQPQHF. The chain is built from TRBV5-1 and TRBJ1-5; D perhaps matches TRBD1 (5 bases). V was shortened by 0 bases and J by 2 bases, with 9 bases between the two germline ends. Germline V gene data show CDR1 as SGHRS and CDR2 as YFSETQ. This CDR3 spans 15 amino acids.

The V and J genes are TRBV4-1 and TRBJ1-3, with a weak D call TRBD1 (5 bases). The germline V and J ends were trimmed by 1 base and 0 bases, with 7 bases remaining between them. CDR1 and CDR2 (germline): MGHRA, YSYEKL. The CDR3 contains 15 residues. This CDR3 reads CASSQGQGSGNTIYF. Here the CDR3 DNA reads TGCGCCAGCAGCCAAGGTCAGGGCTCTGGAAACACCATATATTTT.

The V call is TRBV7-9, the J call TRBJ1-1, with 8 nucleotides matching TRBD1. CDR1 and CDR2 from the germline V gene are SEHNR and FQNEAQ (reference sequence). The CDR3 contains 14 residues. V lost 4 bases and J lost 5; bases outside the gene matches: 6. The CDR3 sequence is CASSSGQGETEAFF. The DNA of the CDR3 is TGTGCCAGCAGCTCTGGACAGGGAGAAACTGAAGCTTTCTTT.

CDR3 DNA: TGTGCCAGCAGCGAACGGTCCACTGAAGCTTTCTTT. Translating gives CASSERSTEAFF. The V call is TRBV6-2 or TRBV6-3, the J call TRBJ1-1, with no clear D. Trimming pared 6 bases from V and 4 bases from J, leaving 9 bases between. The germline CDR1 and CDR2 sequences are MNHEY and SVGEGT. This CDR3 has 12 amino acids.

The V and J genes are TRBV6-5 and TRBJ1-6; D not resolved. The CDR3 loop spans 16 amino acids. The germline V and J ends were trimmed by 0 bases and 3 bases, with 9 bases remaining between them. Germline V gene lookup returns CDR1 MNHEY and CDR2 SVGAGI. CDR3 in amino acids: CASSYSISGYNSPLHF. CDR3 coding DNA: TGTGCCAGCAGTTACTCGATTAGCGGCTATAATTCACCCCTCCACTTT.

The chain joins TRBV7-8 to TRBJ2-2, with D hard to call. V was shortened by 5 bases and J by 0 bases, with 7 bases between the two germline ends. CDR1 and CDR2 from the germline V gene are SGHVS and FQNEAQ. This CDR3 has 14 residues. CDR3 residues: CASSDGANTGELFF. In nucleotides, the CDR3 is TGTGCCAGCAGCGACGGAGCGAACACCGGGGAGCTGTTTTTT.

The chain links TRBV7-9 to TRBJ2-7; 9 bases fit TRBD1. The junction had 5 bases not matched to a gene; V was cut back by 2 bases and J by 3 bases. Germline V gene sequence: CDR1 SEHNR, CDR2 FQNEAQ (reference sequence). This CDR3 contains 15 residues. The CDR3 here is CASSLRGQGDYEQYF. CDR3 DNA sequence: TGTGCCAGCAGCTTACGGGGACAGGGAGACTACGAGCAGTACTTC.

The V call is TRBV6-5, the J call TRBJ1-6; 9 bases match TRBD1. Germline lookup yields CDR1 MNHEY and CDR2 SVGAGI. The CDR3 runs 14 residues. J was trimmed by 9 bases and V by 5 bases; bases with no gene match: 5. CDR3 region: CASSPGQGTSPLHF. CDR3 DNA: TGTGCCAGCAGTCCGGGACAGGGAACTTCACCCCTCCACTTT.

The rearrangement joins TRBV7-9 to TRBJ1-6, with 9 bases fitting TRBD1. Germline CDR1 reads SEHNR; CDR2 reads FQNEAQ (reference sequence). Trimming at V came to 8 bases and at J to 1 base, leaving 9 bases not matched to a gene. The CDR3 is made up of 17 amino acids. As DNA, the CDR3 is TGTGCCAGCGCCTTAGACAGGGGGGGGTCCTATAATTCACCCCTCCACTTT. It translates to CASALDRGGSYNSPLHF.

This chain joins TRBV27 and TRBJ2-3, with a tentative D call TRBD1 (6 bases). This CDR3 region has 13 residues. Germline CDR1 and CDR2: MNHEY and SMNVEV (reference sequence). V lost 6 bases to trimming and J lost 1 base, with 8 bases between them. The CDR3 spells CASRRTGTDTQYF. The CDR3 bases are TGTGCCAGCAGGAGGACAGGCACAGATACGCAGTATTTT.

The chain's CDR3 is CASSPGGTGLYNEQFF. The CDR3, as DNA: TGCGCCAGCAGCCCGGGGGGTACAGGGCTATACAATGAGCAGTTCTTC. This chain links TRBV5-1 with TRBJ2-1; tentative D call: TRBD2 (7 bases). Between the trimmed V and J ends, which lost 4 bases and 4 bases, there was a span of 18 bases. The CDR3 covers 16 residues. The germline V gene has CDR1 SGHRS and CDR2 YFSETQ.

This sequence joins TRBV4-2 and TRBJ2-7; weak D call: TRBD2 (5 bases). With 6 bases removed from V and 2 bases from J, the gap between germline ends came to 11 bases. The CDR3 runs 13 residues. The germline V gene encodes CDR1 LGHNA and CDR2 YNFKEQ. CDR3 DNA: TGTGCCAGCAGACAGATCGGGACCTACGAGCAGTACTTC. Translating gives CASRQIGTYEQYF.

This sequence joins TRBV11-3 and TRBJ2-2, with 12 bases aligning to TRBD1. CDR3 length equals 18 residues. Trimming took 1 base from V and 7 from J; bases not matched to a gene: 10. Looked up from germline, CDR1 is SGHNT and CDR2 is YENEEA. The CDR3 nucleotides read TGTGCCAGCAGCTTAGGAAAGCTTGGGACAGGGGGCCGCGGGGAGCTGTTTTTT. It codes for CASSLGKLGTGGRGELFF.

The CDR3 region has the DNA TGTGCCAGCAGACTACTAGCGGGGGTGGCAGATACGCAGTATTTT. It is translated as CASRLLAGVADTQYF. The chain joins TRBV2 to TRBJ2-3; 11 nucleotides agree with TRBD2. Germline loops: CDR1 SNHLY, CDR2 FYNNEI. The CDR3 covers 15 residues. Germline trimming cut 6 bases from V and 4 bases from J; bases unmatched to any gene: 6.

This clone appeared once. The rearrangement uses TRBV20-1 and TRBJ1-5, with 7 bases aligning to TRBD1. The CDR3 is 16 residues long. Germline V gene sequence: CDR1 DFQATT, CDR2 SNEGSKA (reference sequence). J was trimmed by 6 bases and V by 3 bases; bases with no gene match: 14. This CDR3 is CSASSTTGHSSQPQHF. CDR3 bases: TGCAGTGCTAGTTCCACGACAGGGCATTCCAGTCAGCCCCAGCATTTT.

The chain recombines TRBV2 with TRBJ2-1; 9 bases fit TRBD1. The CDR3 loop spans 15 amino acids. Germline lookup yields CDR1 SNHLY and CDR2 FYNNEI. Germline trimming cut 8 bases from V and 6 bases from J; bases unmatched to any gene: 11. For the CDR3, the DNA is TGTGCCAGCTCGTCGGGACAGGGTGTTGGCAATGAGCAGTTCTTC. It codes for CASSSGQGVGNEQFF.

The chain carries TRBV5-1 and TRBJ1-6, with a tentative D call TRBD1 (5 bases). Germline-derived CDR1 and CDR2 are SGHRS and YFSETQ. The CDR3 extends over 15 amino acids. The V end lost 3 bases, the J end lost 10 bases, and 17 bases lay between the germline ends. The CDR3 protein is CASSSHRQGESPLHF. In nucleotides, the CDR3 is TGCGCCAGCAGCTCTCATCGGCAGGGTGAATCACCCCTCCACTTT.

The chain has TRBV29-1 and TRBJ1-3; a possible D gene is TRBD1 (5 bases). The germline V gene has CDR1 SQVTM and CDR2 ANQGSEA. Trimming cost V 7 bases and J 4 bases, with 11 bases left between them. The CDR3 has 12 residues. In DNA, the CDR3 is TGCAGCGCCGCCGGGGGGGGAAACACCATATATTTT. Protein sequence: CSAAGGGNTIYF.